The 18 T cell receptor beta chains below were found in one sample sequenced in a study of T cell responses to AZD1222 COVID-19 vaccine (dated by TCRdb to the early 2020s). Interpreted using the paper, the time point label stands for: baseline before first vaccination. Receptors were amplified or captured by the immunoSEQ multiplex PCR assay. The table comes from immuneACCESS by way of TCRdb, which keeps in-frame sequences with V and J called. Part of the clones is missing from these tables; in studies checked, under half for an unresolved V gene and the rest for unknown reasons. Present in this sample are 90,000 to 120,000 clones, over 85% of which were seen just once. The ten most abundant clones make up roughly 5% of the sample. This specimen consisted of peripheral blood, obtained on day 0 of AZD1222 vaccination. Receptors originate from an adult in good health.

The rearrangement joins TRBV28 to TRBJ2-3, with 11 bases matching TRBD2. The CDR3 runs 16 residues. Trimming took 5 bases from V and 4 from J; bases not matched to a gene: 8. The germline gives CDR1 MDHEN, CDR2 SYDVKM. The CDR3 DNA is TGTGCCAGCAGTACACTAGCGGGAGCTTCCCCAGATACGCAGTATTTT. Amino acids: CASSTLAGASPDTQYF. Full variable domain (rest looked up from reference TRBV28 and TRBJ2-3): DVKVTQSSRYLVKRTGEKVFLECVQDMDHENMFWYRQDPGLGLRLIYFSYDVKMKEKGDIPEGYSVSREKKERFSLILESASTNQTSMYLCASSTLAGASPDTQYFGPGTRLTVL.

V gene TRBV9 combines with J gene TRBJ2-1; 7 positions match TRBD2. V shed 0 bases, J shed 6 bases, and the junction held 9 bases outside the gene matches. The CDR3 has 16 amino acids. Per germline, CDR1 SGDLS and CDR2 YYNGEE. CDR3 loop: CASSVGSGLPLNEQFF. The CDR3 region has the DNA TGTGCCAGCAGCGTAGGTAGCGGGCTTCCCCTCAATGAGCAGTTCTTC.

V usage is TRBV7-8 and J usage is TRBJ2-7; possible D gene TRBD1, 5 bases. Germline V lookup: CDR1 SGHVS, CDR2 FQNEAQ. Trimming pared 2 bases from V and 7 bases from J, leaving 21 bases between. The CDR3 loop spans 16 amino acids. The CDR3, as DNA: TGTGCCAGCAGCTTATCCGATGGACATATAGGTAGGGAGCAGTACTTC. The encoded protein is CASSLSDGHIGREQYF.

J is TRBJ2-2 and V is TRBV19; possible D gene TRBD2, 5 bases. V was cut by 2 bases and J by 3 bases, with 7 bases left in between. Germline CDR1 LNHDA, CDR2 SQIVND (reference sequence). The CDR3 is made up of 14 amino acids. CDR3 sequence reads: CASSITDYTGELFF. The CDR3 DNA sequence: TGTGCCAGTAGTATAACGGACTACACCGGGGAGCTGTTTTTT.

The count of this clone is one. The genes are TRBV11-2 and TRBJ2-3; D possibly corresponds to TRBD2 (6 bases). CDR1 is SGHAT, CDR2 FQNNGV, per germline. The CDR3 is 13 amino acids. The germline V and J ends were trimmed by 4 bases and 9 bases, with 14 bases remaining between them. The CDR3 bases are TGTGCCAGCAGCTCCACGGGACTCGACACGCAGTATTTT. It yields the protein CASSSTGLDTQYF. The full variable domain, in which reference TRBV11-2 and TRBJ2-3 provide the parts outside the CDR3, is EAGVAQSPRYKIIEKRQSVAFWCNPISGHATLYWYQQILGQGPKLLIQFQNNGVVDDSQLPKDRFSAERLKGVDSTLKIQPAKLEDSAVYLCASSSTGLDTQYFGPGTRLTVL.

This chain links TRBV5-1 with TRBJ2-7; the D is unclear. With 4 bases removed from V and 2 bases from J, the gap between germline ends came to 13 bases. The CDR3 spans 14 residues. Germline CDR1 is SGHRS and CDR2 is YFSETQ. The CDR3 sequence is CASSTTSGTYEQYF. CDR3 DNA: TGCGCCAGCAGCACGACTTCTGGCACCTACGAGCAGTACTTC.

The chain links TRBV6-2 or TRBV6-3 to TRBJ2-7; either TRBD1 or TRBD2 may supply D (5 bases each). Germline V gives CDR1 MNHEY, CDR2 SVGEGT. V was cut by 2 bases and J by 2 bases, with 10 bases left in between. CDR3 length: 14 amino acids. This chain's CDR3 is CASSYPGRPYEQYF. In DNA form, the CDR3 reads TGTGCCAGCAGTTACCCGGGACGGCCCTACGAGCAGTACTTC.

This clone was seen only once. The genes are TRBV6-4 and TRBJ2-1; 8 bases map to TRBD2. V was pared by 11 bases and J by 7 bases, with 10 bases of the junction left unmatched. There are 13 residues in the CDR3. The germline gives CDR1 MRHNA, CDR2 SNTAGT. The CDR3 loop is CALRGGTENEQFF. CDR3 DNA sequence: TGTGCCCTACGGGGGGGTACAGAAAATGAGCAGTTCTTC.

The CDR3 DNA follows: TGCAGCGTTGAAGAGACTAGCGCGGCCCTTAGATTCTTC. Its protein is CSVEETSAALRFF. J is TRBJ2-1 and V is TRBV29-1, with 8 positions matching TRBD2. V shed 0 bases and J 16 bases; nucleotides not matched to a gene: 11. Germline lookup yields CDR1 SQVTM and CDR2 ANQGSEA. The length of the CDR3 is 13 residues.

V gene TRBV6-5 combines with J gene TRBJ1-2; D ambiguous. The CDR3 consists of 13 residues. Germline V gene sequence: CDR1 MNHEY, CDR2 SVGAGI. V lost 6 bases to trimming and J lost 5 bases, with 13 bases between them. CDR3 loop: CASRLDPQYGYTF. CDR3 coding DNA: TGTGCCAGCAGGCTCGACCCGCAATATGGCTACACCTTC.

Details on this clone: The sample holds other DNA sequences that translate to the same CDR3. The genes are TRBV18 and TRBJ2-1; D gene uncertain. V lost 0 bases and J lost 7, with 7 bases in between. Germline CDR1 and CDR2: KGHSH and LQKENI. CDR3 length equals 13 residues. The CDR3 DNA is TGTGCCAGCTCACCACCGTCTGGTAATGAGCAGTTCTTC. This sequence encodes CASSPPSGNEQFF.

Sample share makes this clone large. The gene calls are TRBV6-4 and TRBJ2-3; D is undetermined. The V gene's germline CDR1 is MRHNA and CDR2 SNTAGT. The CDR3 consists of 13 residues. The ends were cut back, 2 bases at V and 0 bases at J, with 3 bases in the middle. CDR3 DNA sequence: TGTGCCAGCAGTGACGGGAGCACAGATACGCAGTATTTT. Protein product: CASSDGSTDTQYF.

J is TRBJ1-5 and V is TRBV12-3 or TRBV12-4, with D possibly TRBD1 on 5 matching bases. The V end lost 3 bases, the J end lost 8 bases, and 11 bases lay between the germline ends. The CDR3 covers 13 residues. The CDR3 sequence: CASSLRGQEPQHF. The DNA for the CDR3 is TGTGCCAGCAGTTTGCGGGGCCAGGAGCCCCAGCATTTT.

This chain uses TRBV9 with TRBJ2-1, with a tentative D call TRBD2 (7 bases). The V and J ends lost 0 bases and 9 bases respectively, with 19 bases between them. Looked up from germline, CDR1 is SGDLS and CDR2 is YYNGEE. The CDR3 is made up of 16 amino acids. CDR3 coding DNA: TGTGCCAGCAGCGTAGGCGCGGGAGAGGGGGGAGGTGAGCAGTTCTTC. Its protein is CASSVGAGEGGGEQFF.

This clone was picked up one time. CDR3 sequence reads: CASSERHRSSEAFF. Written as DNA, the CDR3 is TGTGCCAGCAGTGAAAGGCACAGATCCAGTGAAGCTTTCTTT. This sequence joins TRBV6-1 and TRBJ1-1; D unclear. Trimming took 2 bases from V and 7 from J, leaving 14 bases between them. Germline V gives CDR1 MNHNS, CDR2 SASEGT. The CDR3 covers 14 residues.

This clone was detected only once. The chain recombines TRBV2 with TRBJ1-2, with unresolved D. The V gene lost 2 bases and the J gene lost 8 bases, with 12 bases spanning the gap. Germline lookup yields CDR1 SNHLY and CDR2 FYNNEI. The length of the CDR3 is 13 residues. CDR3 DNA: TGTGCCAGCAGTGAATCGAGGCGCTACGGCTACACCTTC. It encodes CASSESRRYGYTF.

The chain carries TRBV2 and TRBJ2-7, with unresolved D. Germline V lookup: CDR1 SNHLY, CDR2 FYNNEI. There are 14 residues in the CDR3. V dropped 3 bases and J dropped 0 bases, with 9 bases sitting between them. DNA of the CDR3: TGTGCCAGCAGTGATGGTTTGCGCTCCTACGAGCAGTACTTC. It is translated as CASSDGLRSYEQYF. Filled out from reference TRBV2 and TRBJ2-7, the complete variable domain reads EPEVTQTPSHQVTQMGQEVILRCVPISNHLYFYWYRQILGQKVEFLVSFYNNEISEKSEIFDDQFSVERPDGSNFTLKIRSTKLEDSAMYFCASSDGLRSYEQYFGPGTRLTVT.

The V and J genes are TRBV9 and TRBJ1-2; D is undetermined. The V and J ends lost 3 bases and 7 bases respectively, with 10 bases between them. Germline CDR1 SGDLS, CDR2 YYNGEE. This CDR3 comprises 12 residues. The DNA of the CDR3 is TGTGCCAGCAGCGCGAGTAGCGTTGGCTACACCTTC. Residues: CASSASSVGYTF.